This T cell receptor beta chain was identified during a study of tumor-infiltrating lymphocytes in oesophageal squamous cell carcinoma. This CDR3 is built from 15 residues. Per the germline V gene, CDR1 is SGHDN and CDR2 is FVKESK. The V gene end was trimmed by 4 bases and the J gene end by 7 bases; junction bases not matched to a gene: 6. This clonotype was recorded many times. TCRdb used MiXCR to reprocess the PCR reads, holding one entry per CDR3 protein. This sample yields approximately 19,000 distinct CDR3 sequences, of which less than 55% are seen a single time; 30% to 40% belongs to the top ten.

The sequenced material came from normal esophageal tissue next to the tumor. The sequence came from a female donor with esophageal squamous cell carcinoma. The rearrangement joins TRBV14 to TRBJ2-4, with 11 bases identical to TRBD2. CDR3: CASSLRLAGSNIQYF. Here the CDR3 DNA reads TGTGCCAGCAGCCTCCGACTAGCGGGAAGCAACATTCAGTACTTC.